A selection of T cell receptor beta chains follows, all from one sample in a study of blood T cell repertoires in COVID-19. The method was immunoSEQ multiplex PCR; TCRdb's version includes in-frame clones alone and lacks a portion of them. The sample consists of about 69,000 clones, roughly 79% of them appearing once. Sequenced material: peripheral blood. All receptors derive from a human donor in a cohort sampled during active COVID-19. Both conserved end residues are part of each CDR3. The D gene is left open where the match is weak. Size is stated for part of the rows, as once, few or many counts, or as a class when the clone is expanded.

D	V	size	J	CDR3	DNA
TRBD1	TRBV28	-	TRBJ2-5	CASTLKTGPPQETQYF	TGTGCCAGCACTTTGAAGACAGGGCCCCCTCAAGAGACCCAGTACTTC
-	TRBV5-1	-	TRBJ1-2	CASSLSVNYGYTF	TGCGCCAGCAGCTTGTCCGTGAACTATGGCTACACCTTC
TRBD1	TRBV19	-	TRBJ2-6	CASTTGAGANVLTF	TGTGCCAGTACCACAGGGGCTGGGGCCAACGTCCTGACTTTC
-	TRBV6-1	-	TRBJ2-7	CASSEAGGGTPYEQYF	TGTGCCAGCAGTGAAGCCGGAGGAGGGACCCCCTACGAGCAGTACTTC
-	TRBV19	-	TRBJ1-5	CASSITGNPNQPQHF	TGTGCCAGTAGTATAACAGGGAATCCCAATCAGCCCCAACATTTT
TRBD2	TRBV2	-	TRBJ2-1	CASRPLQRLAGGKDNEQFF	TGTGCCAGCAGACCCCTACAACGACTAGCGGGAGGTAAGGACAATGAGCAGTTCTTC
TRBD2	TRBV10-3	-	TRBJ2-7	CAISARGGASGPSEQYF	TGTGCCATCAGCGCTAGGGGAGGGGCTAGCGGACCCTCCGAGCAGTACTTC
-	TRBV6-1	-	TRBJ1-1	CASSESRTGNTEAFF	TGTGCCAGCAGTGAATCGCGAACAGGGAACACTGAAGCTTTCTTT
-	TRBV1	-	TRBJ2-2	CTSRDPGQVDSGRANTGELFF	TGCACCAGCAGGGATCCGGGACAGGTAGATAGCGGGAGGGCCAACACCGGGGAGCTGTTTTTT
TRBD1	TRBV28	-	TRBJ2-2	CASSKIEGAYTGELFF	TGTGCCAGCAGTAAGATAGAGGGGGCGTACACCGGGGAGCTGTTTTTT
TRBD2	TRBV9	-	TRBJ2-5	CASSVGLAGGETQYF	TGTGCCAGCAGCGTAGGGCTAGCGGGGGGAGAGACCCAGTACTTC
TRBD2	TRBV28	-	TRBJ2-5	CASRTAGVAWWETQYF	TGTGCCAGCAGGACAGCGGGAGTAGCGTGGTGGGAGACCCAGTACTTC
-	TRBV5-1	once	TRBJ2-3	CASSFEGAVDTQYF	TGCGCCAGCAGCTTTGAAGGGGCTGTAGATACGCAGTATTTT
-	TRBV7-9	few	TRBJ1-4	CASSLQGMGEKLFF	TGTGCCAGCAGCTTACAGGGCATGGGGGAAAAACTGTTTTTT
-	TRBV2	-	TRBJ1-3	CASSEESSGNTIYF	TGTGCCAGCAGTGAGGAGTCCTCTGGAAACACCATATATTTT